Presented here are 25 T cell receptor beta chains from one specimen sequenced in a study of prognosis after radiotherapy for stage I lung cancer. The authors amplified TCR beta CDR3 from genomic DNA using two-round multiplex PCR. With primers specific to each TRBV and TRBJ gene, the first-round PCR was performed. TCRdb called the multiplex PCR reads again in MiXCR, with one record for every CDR3 protein. The table shows about 59,000 distinct CDR3 sequences, with approximately 26% occurring only once. The sequences come from PBMCs, collected before or after stereotactic body radiation therapy (not recorded which). The receptors here all came from a donor aged 50 or older with non-small cell lung cancer.

In the case of this clonotype: Because the CDR3 is missing its conserved closing phenylalanine or tryptophan, this is likely a read error. The chain recombines TRBV2 with TRBJ2-2; 8 nucleotides match TRBD1. The CDR3 sequence is 15 residues long. The germline V gene encodes CDR1 SNHLY and CDR2 FYNNEI. The CDR3 is CASSEGTGYAGELFS. CDR3 sequence (DNA): TGTGCCAGCAGTGAAGGGACAGGGTATGCCGGTGAGCTGTTTTCT.

This clonotype was found many times. The chain is built from TRBV15 and TRBJ2-3, with TRBD2 identical over 10 bases. Trimming cost V 6 bases and J 1 base; bases outside gene matches: 10. This CDR3 is built from 17 residues. Germline CDR1 and CDR2: LNHNV and YYDKDF (reference sequence). DNA of the CDR3: TGTGCCACCAGTCTAAACCTAGCGGGGGTTGGCACAGATACGCAGTATTTT. It specifies CATSLNLAGVGTDTQYF.

Remarks on this clonotype: This may come from a read error, since a much larger clone is one base off. CDR3 amino acids: CASSQDRVRESQYF. CDR3 sequence (DNA): TGCGCCAGCAGCCAAGATAGAGTGCGGGAGAGCCAGTACTTC. This sequence joins TRBV4-3 and TRBJ2-5; 7 bases align to TRBD2. CDR1 and CDR2 from the germline V gene are LGHNA and YSLEER. The CDR3 runs to 14 residues.

This clonotype occurred a few times. The V gene is TRBV5-5, the J gene TRBJ2-5; TRBD1 agrees at 11 bases. This CDR3 spans 16 amino acids. The junction had 6 bases not matched to a gene; V was cut back by 3 bases and J by 2 bases. Germline V gene sequence: CDR1 SGHKS, CDR2 YYEKEE (reference sequence). CDR3 sequence (DNA): TGTGCCAGCAGCTCGGGGGGACAGGGGGTTCAAGAGACCCAGTACTTC. Translated, it gives CASSSGGQGVQETQYF. Full variable domain (missing parts from reference TRBV5-5 and TRBJ2-5): DAGVTQSPTHLIKTRGQQVTLRCSPISGHKSVSWYQQVLGQGPQFIFQYYEKEERGRGNFPDRFSARQFPNYSSELNVNALLLGDSALYLCASSSGGQGVQETQYFGPGTRLLVL.

This clonotype was counted at least ten times. CDR3 sequence: CATIRGGYGYTF. As DNA, the CDR3 is TGTGCCACCATAAGGGGTGGCTATGGCTACACCTTC. The chain recombines TRBV6-1 with TRBJ1-2, with a tentative D call TRBD1 (5 bases). V lost 10 bases and J 4 bases, leaving 13 bases between the germline ends. CDR3 length equals 12 residues. CDR1 MNHNS and CDR2 SASEGT come from the germline V gene.

In this sample, this clonotype turned up many times. The CDR3 DNA reads TGTGCCATCAGTTCCGACAGGGGGAGCCAGGATGAAAAACTGTTTTTT. Protein sequence: CAISSDRGSQDEKLFF. J is TRBJ1-4 and V is TRBV10-3, with TRBD1 identical over 9 bases. V was pared by 5 bases and J by 6 bases, with 10 bases of the junction left unmatched. Germline-derived CDR1 and CDR2 are ENHRY and SYGVKD. The CDR3 totals 16 residues.

This clonotype was picked up many times. The V call is TRBV5-6, the J call TRBJ1-2; 7 bases fit TRBD1. The CDR3 extends over 15 amino acids. V lost 3 bases, J lost 2 bases, and 7 bases stayed unmatched. Germline V CDR1 and CDR2: SGHDT, YYEEEE. The CDR3 is CASSSRQGGNYGYTF. CDR3 DNA sequence: TGTGCCAGCAGCTCCCGACAGGGTGGCAACTATGGCTACACCTTC.

This clonotype has only one observation. For the CDR3, the DNA is TGTGCCAGCAGTTTAAGACCCGAACTCGAGCAGTACTTC. This gives the protein CASSLRPELEQYF. The chain has TRBV12-3 or TRBV12-4 and TRBJ2-7; D uncertain. Trimming took off 2 bases at V and 6 bases at J, with 11 bases between the two ends. The CDR3 runs 13 residues.

This clonotype was counted at least ten times. The V and J genes are TRBV15 and TRBJ1-4; 8 nucleotides match TRBD1. V shed 4 bases, J shed 8 bases, and the junction held 6 bases outside the gene matches. The CDR3 sequence is 14 residues long. Germline V gene lookup returns CDR1 LNHNV and CDR2 YYDKDF (reference sequence). CDR3 protein: CATSMDRVGEKLFF. In DNA, the CDR3 is TGTGCCACCAGCATGGACAGGGTGGGGGAAAAACTGTTTTTT.

This clonotype showed up many times. V gene TRBV7-2 combines with J gene TRBJ1-1; D is undetermined. In germline, CDR1 is SGHTA, CDR2 FQGNSA. V dropped 5 bases and J dropped 4 bases, with 14 bases sitting between them. The CDR3 is made up of 14 amino acids. The CDR3 nucleotides read TGTGCCAGCAGCCGAGATGTCACGGGCACTGAAGCTTTCTTT. As protein: CASSRDVTGTEAFF.

This clonotype has ten or more counts. The chain uses TRBV11-2 and TRBJ1-2; no definite D call. Germline V gene sequence: CDR1 SGHAT, CDR2 FQNNGV. V was trimmed by 0 bases and J by 4 bases, leaving 6 bases between them. CDR3 length: 13 residues. The CDR3 here is CASSLDGSYGYTF. CDR3 coding DNA: TGTGCCAGCAGCTTAGACGGGAGCTATGGCTACACCTTC. Full variable domain (remainder filled in from reference TRBV11-2 and TRBJ1-2): EAGVAQSPRYKIIEKRQSVAFWCNPISGHATLYWYQQILGQGPKLLIQFQNNGVVDDSQLPKDRFSAERLKGVDSTLKIQPAKLEDSAVYLCASSLDGSYGYTFGSGTRLTVV.

Turning to this clonotype: This is likely an artifact of a read error, given a far larger clone one base away. This chain joins TRBV6-2 or TRBV6-3 and TRBJ2-5; TRBD2 agrees at 14 bases. Per germline, CDR1 MNHEY and CDR2 SVGEGT. The CDR3 is made up of 16 amino acids. V trimming: 6 bases; J trimming: 3 bases; junction bases outside the gene matches: 6. CDR3 sequence (DNA): TGTGCCAGCAGGCGAAGGACTAGCGGGGGGAAAGAGACCCAGTACTTC. Residues: CASRRRTSGGKETQYF.

This clonotype was seen at least ten times. The chain uses TRBV20-1 and TRBJ2-7, with D perhaps TRBD1 (8 bases). Germline CDR1 DFQATT, CDR2 SNEGSKA (reference sequence). The CDR3 contains 15 residues. The V end lost 6 bases, the J end lost 2 bases, and 20 bases lay between the germline ends. CDR3 DNA: TGCAGTGCCAGACACACAGGGGGGGTCACCTACGAGCAGTACTTC. It is translated as CSARHTGGVTYEQYF.

This clonotype was picked up many times. This chain connects TRBV4-3 to TRBJ2-3, with D possibly matching TRBD2 (5 bases). Germline V gene lookup returns CDR1 LGHNA and CDR2 YSLEER. The germline V and J ends were trimmed by 0 bases and 6 bases, with 10 bases remaining between them. This CDR3 has 14 amino acids. CDR3 coding DNA: TGCGCCAGCAGCCAAGATGGAGGCTCGGATACGCAGTATTTT. Protein: CASSQDGGSDTQYF.

In the case of this clonotype: A read error is the likely source, as a far larger clone sits one nucleotide away. The chain recombines TRBV6-4 with TRBJ1-5; D might be TRBD1 (5 bases). Trimming cost V 9 bases and J 3 bases, with 18 bases left between them. The V gene's germline CDR1 is MRHNA and CDR2 SNTAGT. The CDR3 is 15 residues long. Here the CDR3 DNA reads TGTGCCAGAAGTTCCGATCGGGGACTCAATCAGCCCCAGCATTTT. It encodes CARSSDRGLNQPQHF.

This clonotype was recorded many times. The V and J genes are TRBV6-1 and TRBJ1-5, with 7 bases aligning to TRBD1. With 4 bases clipped from V and 4 bases from J, the junction kept 7 bases outside the gene matches. Germline V gene sequence: CDR1 MNHNS, CDR2 SASEGT. This CDR3 has 15 residues. The CDR3 sequence is CASSGSPTGNQPQHF. In DNA form, the CDR3 reads TGTGCCAGCAGTGGTTCCCCGACAGGGAATCAGCCCCAGCATTTT.

This clonotype was counted ten times or more. This chain connects TRBV11-3 to TRBJ2-1, with D tentatively TRBD1 or TRBD2 (5 bases each). V dropped 1 base and J dropped 6 bases, with 16 bases sitting between them. Per the germline V gene, CDR1 is SGHNT and CDR2 is YENEEA. The CDR3 spans 16 residues. The CDR3 DNA sequence: TGTGCCAGCAGCTTAGTCGGGGCTACGACGTTCAATGAGCAGTTCTTC. Translated, it gives CASSLVGATTFNEQFF.

This clonotype was detected many times. This rearrangement joins TRBV5-1 to TRBJ2-5, with D perhaps matching TRBD2 (5 bases). The CDR3 contains 14 residues. Trimming cost V 3 bases and J 1 base, with 10 bases left between them. The germline V gene has CDR1 SGHRS and CDR2 YFSETQ. The CDR3 DNA follows: TGCGCCAGCAGCTCCGGGGTCATCCAAGAGACCCAGTACTTC. Protein: CASSSGVIQETQYF.

A few counts support this clonotype. This sequence joins TRBV18 and TRBJ2-5; D is possibly TRBD1 (5 bases). Trimming stripped 0 bases from V and 2 bases from J, with 10 bases between. CDR3 length equals 15 residues. Germline V CDR1 and CDR2: KGHSH, LQKENI. CDR3 residues: CASSPPARVQETQYF. The CDR3 DNA follows: TGTGCCAGCTCACCACCGGCCAGGGTTCAAGAGACCCAGTACTTC.

This clonotype was counted many times. The CDR3 nucleotides read TGTGCCAGCAGCAACCCTTACAGGGCAATCCACGAGCAGTACTTC. Amino acids: CASSNPYRAIHEQYF. The V call is TRBV2, the J call TRBJ2-7; perhaps TRBD1 as D (6 bases). Germline CDR1 SNHLY, CDR2 FYNNEI. CDR3 length: 15 residues. With 6 bases removed from V and 5 bases from J, the gap between germline ends came to 20 bases.

There are many counts of this clonotype. The chain combines TRBV7-9 with TRBJ2-2; D perhaps matches TRBD1 (6 bases). Germline V gives CDR1 SEHNR, CDR2 FQNEAQ (reference sequence). V shed 5 bases and J shed 1 base, with 11 bases lying between them. The CDR3 covers 15 residues. The DNA of the CDR3 is TGTGCCAGCAGCCGCCGGGACAAGAACACCGGGGAGCTGTTTTTT. This sequence encodes CASSRRDKNTGELFF.

As for this clonotype: One base away lies a much larger clone, so this may be a sequencing read error. This rearrangement joins TRBV5-5 to TRBJ2-5; D possibly corresponds to TRBD2 (6 bases). The V end was cut by 3 bases, the J end by 1 base, with 19 bases between. Germline values: CDR1 SGHKS, CDR2 YYEKEE (reference sequence). The CDR3 extends over 17 amino acids. The CDR3 is CASSSNVRDGAQETQYF. For the CDR3, the DNA is TGTGCCAGCAGCTCCAACGTGCGGGACGGGGCCCAAGAGACCCAGTACTTC.

This clonotype was observed many times. V usage is TRBV12-3 or TRBV12-4 and J usage is TRBJ2-7, with D perhaps assigned TRBD1 or TRBD2 (5 bases each). CDR3 length: 14 amino acids. Trimming took off 5 bases at V and 6 bases at J, with 17 bases between the two ends. The CDR3 sequence is CASSADTPGREQYF. The CDR3 nucleotides read TGTGCCAGCAGTGCCGACACCCCGGGGCGCGAGCAGTACTTC.

The genes are TRBV20-1 and TRBJ1-1, with D tentatively TRBD1 (5 bases). V lost 4 bases and J 3 bases, leaving 24 bases between the germline ends. The V gene's germline CDR1 is DFQATT and CDR2 SNEGSKA (reference sequence). The CDR3 loop spans 17 amino acids. CDR3 in DNA: TGCAGTGCTATATCCGTCAAACAGGACACGGGATACACTGAAGCTTTCTTT. Translating it yields CSAISVKQDTGYTEAFF.

In its sample, this clonotype was seen many times. This chain links TRBV27 with TRBJ1-5, with D maybe TRBD1 (5 bases). This CDR3 has 16 amino acids. The germline V gene has CDR1 MNHEY and CDR2 SMNVEV (reference sequence). V dropped 2 bases and J dropped 0 bases, with 11 bases sitting between them. CDR3 amino acids: CASSLRGDYSNQPQHF. The CDR3 nucleotides read TGTGCCAGCAGTTTAAGAGGGGACTATAGCAATCAGCCCCAGCATTTT.